This T cell receptor (beta chain) was identified in a study of shared clonotypes between healthy human individuals. In the case of this clone: The antigen is unknown.

Terminally differentiated effector memory CD45RA+ cells were excluded from the naive CD8 cells, which were CD45RO-negative and positively selected for CCR7. Donors comprised healthy HIV-negative adults lacking recent acute infections or vaccinations. General study results and limits: The sole specimen, blood, was sampled, and tissue repertoires likely differ. In a few donors, around 5% of naive CD4 clonotypes appeared in common. Some clonotypes were shared by all four sorted-subset donors, while others were not shared. The non-shared ones had lower generation probabilities than the shared ones.

Assay: immunoSEQ multiplex PCR; the TCRdb copy retains only in-frame clones and omits some. The sample holds more than 550,000 clones; 92% are singletons and the top ten take about a quarter. This TCR was recovered from a man aged 30 to 45 in good health. Sequencing was performed on naive CD8+ T cells sorted from blood.

CDR3 DNA sequence: TGTGCCAGCAGTGTCCGGGAGGGTACCGGGGAGCTGTTTTTT. Protein product: CASSVREGTGELFF. V gene TRBV2 combines with J gene TRBJ2-2; TRBD2 agrees at 8 bases. V dropped 4 bases and J dropped 5; count of bases not matched to a gene: 3. This CDR3 has 14 residues. In germline, CDR1 is SNHLY, CDR2 FYNNEI.